Listed here is a single T cell receptor beta chain. This sample was included in a study of identical twins. TCRdb re-called the 5' RACE reads through MiXCR, storing one row per CDR3 protein. The table lists hundreds of thousands of distinct CDR3 sequences, 21% of them singletons, with around 4.5% in the top ten. V was trimmed by 6 bases and J by 3 bases, leaving 14 bases between them. The germline gives CDR1 LNHDA, CDR2 SQIVND (reference sequence). The CDR3 runs to 14 residues. Each donor was a healthy Caucasian. The same data also contributed to another study, on T cells expressing NK-cell markers. That paper notes: Sorted CD3+CD56-NKG2C+, CD3+CD56+NKG2C+ and CD3+CD56+NKG2C- T cells supplied the TCR beta repertoires. In five to seven donors, dominant CD3+CD56+NKG2C+ clonotypes ranked among the top 10 CD8+ clonotypes.

The sequenced sample consisted of PBMCs. This sequence was found in a woman younger than 30 in good health. This rearrangement joins TRBV19 to TRBJ1-2; D not certain. The CDR3 sequence: CASRPRIVDYGYTF. The CDR3 coding sequence is TGTGCCAGTAGACCAAGGATCGTGGACTATGGCTACACCTTC.